This TCR beta chain was sequenced in a study of blood T cell repertoires in COVID-19. Study-level background: Specimens from acute and convalescent COVID-19 originated in the United States, Italy and Spain. Sources were T cells, B-cell-depleted T cells, or PBMCs; the material itself was cDNA or gDNA.

In the study's own analysis: Nucleated cell number was recorded as an estimate derived from reference gene primer amplification. Libraries were prepared by immunoSEQ multiplex PCR; TCRdb keeps only in-frame clonotypes and omits some of them. From that table come the V and J calls and clone size; the DNA was used to work out D and trimming. This sample has around 250,000 clones; over 70% occur once, and the top ten carry approximately 9%. The CDR3 covers 14 residues. The V end was cut by 2 bases, the J end by 0 bases, with 7 bases between. CDR1 is SGHRS, CDR2 YFSETQ, per germline. The chain recombines TRBV5-1 with TRBJ2-3; the D is unclear. The source material was peripheral blood. The sequence derives from a human donor in a cohort sampled during active COVID-19. The CDR3 coding sequence is TGCGCCAGCAGCTTCAGTCCTAGCACAGATACGCAGTATTTT. It encodes CASSFSPSTDTQYF.